The present T cell receptor beta chain was sequenced within a study of control samples from healthy donors and cancer patients. Germline V gives CDR1 SQVTM, CDR2 ANQGSEA. The CDR3 runs to 14 residues. V trimming: 6 bases; J trimming: 7 bases; junction bases outside the gene matches: 12. Using immunoSEQ multiplex PCR, the repertoire was profiled, and TCRdb retains in-frame clones only, with some absent. Of approximately 170,000 clones listed, about 93% are singletons. This TCR was recovered from a woman aged 25 to 39 in good health. V and J are TRBV29-1 and TRBJ1-1; 9 bases fit TRBD1. The sample taken for sequencing was blood. The CDR3: CSVHKRDRANEAFF. CDR3 sequence (DNA): TGCAGCGTCCATAAACGGGACAGGGCGAATGAAGCTTTCTTT. Based on the CDR3 plus reference TRBV29-1 and TRBJ1-1, the full variable domain is SAVISQKPSRDICQRGTSLTIQCQVDSQVTMMFWYRQQPGQSLTLIATANQGSEATYESGFVIDKFPISRPNLTFSTLTVSNMSPEDSSIYLCSVHKRDRANEAFFGQGTRLTVV.